This T cell receptor (beta chain) was documented in a study of T cells in Graves' hyperthyroidism and ophthalmopathy. The CDR3 sequence is 14 residues long. Germline V gene sequence: CDR1 SNHLY, CDR2 FYNNEI. V was clipped by 0 bases and J by 4 bases, with 9 bases between them. There were TCR beta CDR3 regions amplified from RNA transcripts. Primed by the HTBI set, a first-round RT-PCR was run on the TCR CDR3. TCRdb fed the multiplex PCR reads into MiXCR, producing one record per CDR3 protein. The data hold 250,000 or so distinct CDR3 sequences, with roughly 15% observed a single time. The clonotype comes from a woman younger than 35 with Graves' ophthalmopathy. V and J are TRBV2 and TRBJ1-1; tentatively, D is TRBD1 (6 bases). The sample was blood. The CDR3 DNA sequence: TGTGCCAGCAGTGAAGCGGAGGGGGGCACTGAAGCTTTCTTT. Its protein product is CASSEAEGGTEAFF.